This TCR beta chain was captured in a study of blood T cells in healthy people across ages. General study points: Compared with aged donors, long-lived donors showed fewer expanded clones, suggesting selection.

Healthy individuals of Caucasian origin from Russia, aged 6 to 90, served as donors. A minimum of 6 micrograms of total RNA was extracted per sample. With a J-beta primer mix and a sample-barcoded 5' primer, a second PCR ran roughly 6 to 12 cycles. TCRdb redid the calling of the 5' RACE reads with MiXCR, one entry per CDR3 protein. The sample has roughly 730,000 distinct CDR3 sequences, around 50% seen once. This clonotype has only a few counts. Its antigen is as yet unknown. The receptor's source is a man aged 35 to 55 in good health. The sample taken for sequencing was blood.

DNA of the CDR3: TGTGCCAGCAGCTTGGCTAGCGGCCTCTCCTACGAGCAGTACTTC. Amino acid sequence: CASSLASGLSYEQYF. V and J are TRBV7-2 and TRBJ2-7; 7 bases line up with TRBD2. V dropped 3 bases and J dropped 0; count of bases not matched to a gene: 5. Germline-derived CDR1 and CDR2 are SGHTA and FQGNSA. The CDR3 sequence is 15 residues long.